This T cell receptor (beta chain) was observed in a study of T cell repertoires in urothelial bladder cancer. Study in general: The approximately twelve resected lesions were three cT0, three cTa, three cT1 and three cT2 or greater.

Points on this clone: Its matching antigen is unknown.

In germline, CDR1 is MNHEY, CDR2 SVGAGI. J was trimmed by 5 bases and V by 10 bases; bases with no gene match: 4. This CDR3 contains 12 residues. Using immunoSEQ multiplex PCR, the repertoire was profiled, and TCRdb retains in-frame clones only, with some absent. Of some 11,000 clones in the sample, more than 60% were seen once. Study results and limitations: Median infiltrating lymphocyte percentage was more than 1.5% in carcinoma specimens.

The clonotype comes from a human donor with a benign inflammatory bladder lesion. This rearrangement joins TRBV6-5 to TRBJ2-2; 7 bases fit TRBD1. Sequenced material: tumor-infiltrating cells from bladder cancer. For the CDR3, the DNA is TGTGCCACGAACAGGGGTACCGGGGAGCTGTTTTTT. This codes for CATNRGTGELFF.